The source of this T cell receptor beta chain is a study of human T cells and chemical hapten exposure. Study-level background: In the approximately 25-week study, patients were dosed weekly with diphenylcyclopropenone on the scalp throughout. Variability of per-sample TCR yields stemmed mainly from small differences in pooled library volume. Findings and limits, study-wide: TCRs above 1 in 1000 frequency stayed constant with DPC sensitization.

Described time point: patch test 1, 2 weeks after DPC sensitization. The sample's treatment: therapeutic diphenylcyclopropenone sensitization with weekly scalp DPC. This clonotype turned up a few times. The antigen remains undetermined. V lost 4 bases and J lost 4, with 10 bases in between. The germline gives CDR1 SGHTA, CDR2 FQGTGA. This CDR3 has 14 residues. The study used a library that attached unique molecular identifiers to individual cDNA molecules. TCRdb reprocessed the RACE reads with MiXCR, giving one entry per CDR3 protein. The table shows around 120,000 distinct CDR3 sequences, with roughly an eighth occurring only once.

The V call is TRBV7-3, the J call TRBJ2-2, with D maybe TRBD1 (5 bases). This clonotype was sampled from a man in his late teens or twenties with alopecia areata. Some clones in this sample may be carry-over from other donors' samples. The material was whole blood, obtained in connection with sensitization to the hapten diphenylcyclopropenone (DPC). DNA for the CDR3: TGTGCCAGCAGCTCAGGGTTGACCACCGGGGAGCTGTTTTTT. Its translation: CASSSGLTTGELFF.